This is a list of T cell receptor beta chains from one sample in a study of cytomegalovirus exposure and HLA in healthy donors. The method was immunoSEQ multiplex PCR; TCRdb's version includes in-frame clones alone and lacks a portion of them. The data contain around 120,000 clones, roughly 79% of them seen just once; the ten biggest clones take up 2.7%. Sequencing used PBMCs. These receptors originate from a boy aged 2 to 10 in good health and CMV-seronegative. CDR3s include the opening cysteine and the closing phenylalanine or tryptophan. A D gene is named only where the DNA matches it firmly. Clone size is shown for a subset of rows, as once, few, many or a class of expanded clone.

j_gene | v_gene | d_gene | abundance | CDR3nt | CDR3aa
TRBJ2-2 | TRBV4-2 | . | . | TGTGCCAGCAGCCAAGATGGGGAGAACGGGGAGCTGTTTTTT | CASSQDGENGELFF
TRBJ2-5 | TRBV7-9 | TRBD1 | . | TGTGCCAGCAGCGACTCTTCGGACAGGGGAGATTCCCAGTACTTC | CASSDSSDRGDSQYF
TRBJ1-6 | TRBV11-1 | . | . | TGTGCCAGCAGCTTAGAACACTATAATTCACCCCTCCACTTT | CASSLEHYNSPLHF
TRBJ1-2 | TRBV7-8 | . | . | TGTGCCAGCAGCTTAGGCAGGGTGGACTATGGCTACACCTTC | CASSLGRVDYGYTF
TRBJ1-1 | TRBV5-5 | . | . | TGTGCCAGCAGCTGGGGAGTGACAACGAACACTGAAGCTTTCTTT | CASSWGVTTNTEAFF
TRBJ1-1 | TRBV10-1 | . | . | TGCGCCAGCAGTGAGTCGCGCCTCAGGGGTCAGGACACTGAAGCTTTCTTT | CASSESRLRGQDTEAFF
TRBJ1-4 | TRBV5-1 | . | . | TGCGCCAGCAGCCGCTTTAGCCGGGAAGTAAATAATGAAAAACTGTTTTTT | CASSRFSREVNNEKLFF
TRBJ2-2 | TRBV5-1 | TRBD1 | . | TGCGCCAGCAGCGCCCCGGGACAGGGGATAGGCACCGGGGAGCTGTTTTTT | CASSAPGQGIGTGELFF
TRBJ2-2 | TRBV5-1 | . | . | TGCGCCAGCAGCTCCTCGACAAACACCGGGGAGCTGTTTTTT | CASSSSTNTGELFF
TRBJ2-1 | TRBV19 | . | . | TGTGCCAGTAGTAACATAGGGGTTTCTCTCTACAATGAGCAGTTCTTC | CASSNIGVSLYNEQFF
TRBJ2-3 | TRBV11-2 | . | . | TGTGCCAGCAGCCGCCCCCTAGTAAATACGCAGTATTTT | CASSRPLVNTQYF
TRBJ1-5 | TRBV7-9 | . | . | TGTTCCAGCAGCCAGGGTGATCAGCCCCAGCATTTT | CSSSQGDQPQHF
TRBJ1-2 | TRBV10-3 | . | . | TGTGCCATCAGACCTCCGGGACAATCCAACTATGGCTACACCTTC | CAIRPPGQSNYGYTF
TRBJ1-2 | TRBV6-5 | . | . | TGTGCCAGCAGCCCCCAGGGATTTTCCTCCTATGGCTACACCTTC | CASSPQGFSSYGYTF
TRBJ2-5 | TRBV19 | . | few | TGTGCCAGTAGTCAAACCGGCCTTGACAGGAGAACGTGGGAGACCCAGTACTTC | CASSQTGLDRRTWETQYF
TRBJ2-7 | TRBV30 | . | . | TGTGCCTGGAGGTCGGACTTAGGAGAGCAGTACTTC | CAWRSDLGEQYF
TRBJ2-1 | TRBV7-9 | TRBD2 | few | TGTGCCAGCAGCTTAGACTTGGCGGGAGGTGGCAATGAGCAGTTCTTC | CASSLDLAGGGNEQFF
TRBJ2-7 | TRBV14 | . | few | TGTGCCAGCAGCCAGGCCCCTAGGAACGAGCAGTACTTC | CASSQAPRNEQYF
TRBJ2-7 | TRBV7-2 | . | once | TGTGCCAGCAGCTTCCAACAGGGTTACGAGCAGTACTTC | CASSFQQGYEQYF
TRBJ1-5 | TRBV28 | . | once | TGTGCCAGCAGAAAAGATTCAGGGGTTGGCAATCAGCCCCAGCATTTT | CASRKDSGVGNQPQHF
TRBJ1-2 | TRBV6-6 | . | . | TGTGCCAGCGGGCAAGACCTCCCTACTAACTATGGCTACACCTTC | CASGQDLPTNYGYTF
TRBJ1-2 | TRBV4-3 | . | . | TGCGCCAGCAGCCAAACACATAACTATGGCTACACCTTC | CASSQTHNYGYTF
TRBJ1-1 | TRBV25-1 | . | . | TGTGCCAGCAGTGAAGGCAGGGGAATTGAAGCTTTCTTT | CASSEGRGIEAFF
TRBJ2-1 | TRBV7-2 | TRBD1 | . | TGTGCCAGCAGCCGACGGGACAGGGACTACGGTGAGCAGTTCTTC | CASSRRDRDYGEQFF
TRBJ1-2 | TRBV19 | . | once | TGTGCCAGTAGTATAAATCTTTATGGCTACACCTTC | CASSINLYGYTF
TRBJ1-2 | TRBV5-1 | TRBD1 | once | TGCGCCAGCATGGAGACAGGGACTAACTATGGCTACACCTTC | CASMETGTNYGYTF
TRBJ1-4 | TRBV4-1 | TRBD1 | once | TGCGCCAGCAGCCAAGGACAGGGGCGCACGCGTTCAACTAATGAAAAACTGTTTTTT | CASSQGQGRTRSTNEKLFF
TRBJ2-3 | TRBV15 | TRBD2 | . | TGTGCCACCAGCAGAGATCGTACGACTAGCGGTTCAGATACGCAGTATTTT | CATSRDRTTSGSDTQYF
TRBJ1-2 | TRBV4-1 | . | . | TGCGCCAGCAGCCAAGTGGGAGCCGACTATGGCTACACCTTC | CASSQVGADYGYTF
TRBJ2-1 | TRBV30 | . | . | TGTGCCGGCCTTGGGAGTTTCTCCTACAATGAGCAGTTCTTC | CAGLGSFSYNEQFF
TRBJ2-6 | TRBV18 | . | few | TGTGCCAGCTCACCACGAGGGCCCTGGTCCCTTTCTGGGGCCAACGTCCTGACTTTC | CASSPRGPWSLSGANVLTF
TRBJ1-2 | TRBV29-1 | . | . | TGCAGCGTCGCGAATTTTGTAGGCTACACCTTC | CSVANFVGYTF
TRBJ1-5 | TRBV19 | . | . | TGTGCCAGTAGAAATCCGGGGAATCAGCCCCAGCATTTT | CASRNPGNQPQHF
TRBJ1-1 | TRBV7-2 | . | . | TGTGCCAGCAGCTTAAAGCGGAACACTGAAGCTTTCTTT | CASSLKRNTEAFF
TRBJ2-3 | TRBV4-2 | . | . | TGTGCCAGCAGCCAAGGAGGGATAATAGATACGCAGTATTTT | CASSQGGIIDTQYF
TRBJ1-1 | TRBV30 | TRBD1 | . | TGTGCCTGGAGTGTTGGGACAGCCACTGAAGCTTTCTTT | CAWSVGTATEAFF
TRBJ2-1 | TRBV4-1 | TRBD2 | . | TGCGCCAGCAGCCAAGAGACTAGCGGGGGCCGGGGCGACAATGAGCAGTTCTTC | CASSQETSGGRGDNEQFF
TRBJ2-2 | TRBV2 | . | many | TGTGCCAGCAGGGACTTAAAGAACACCGGGGAGCTGTTTTTT | CASRDLKNTGELFF
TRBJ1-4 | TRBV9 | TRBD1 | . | TGTGCCAGCAGCTTTGACAGGGGTTTCGGGAAAGGGCTGTTTTTT | CASSFDRGFGKGLFF
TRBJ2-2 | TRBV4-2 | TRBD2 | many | TGTGCCAGCAGCCAAGAAGCGGGGGGGCCCGGGGAGCTGTTTTTT | CASSQEAGGPGELFF
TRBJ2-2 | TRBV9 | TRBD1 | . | TGTGCCAGCAGCGTCAAGGGGGCAAGCGCCGGGGAGCTGTTTTTT | CASSVKGASAGELFF
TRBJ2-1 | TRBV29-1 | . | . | TGCAGCGTTGAGATCGGTTATGAGCAGTTCTTC | CSVEIGYEQFF
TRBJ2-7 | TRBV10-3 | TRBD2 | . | TGTGCCATCAGGAGACTAGCGGGGGACGAGCAGTACTTC | CAIRRLAGDEQYF
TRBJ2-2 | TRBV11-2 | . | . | TGTGCCAGCAGCTTAGTGTGGGGCAGGAACACCGGGGAGCTGTTTTTT | CASSLVWGRNTGELFF
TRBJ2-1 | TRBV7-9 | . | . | TGTGCCAGCAGCTTTACGGCCCCCGGGGACAATGAGCAGTTCTTC | CASSFTAPGDNEQFF
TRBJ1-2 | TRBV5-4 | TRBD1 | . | TGTGCCAGCATCGTACAGGGGGCCATGGGCTATGGCTACACCTTC | CASIVQGAMGYGYTF
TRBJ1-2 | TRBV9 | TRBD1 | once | TGTGCCAGCAGCGCCAGACAGGGGGGTGGCTACACCTTC | CASSARQGGGYTF
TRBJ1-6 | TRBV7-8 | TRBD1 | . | TGTGCCAGCAGCCCATGGACAGGGTTGAATTCACCCCTCCACTTT | CASSPWTGLNSPLHF
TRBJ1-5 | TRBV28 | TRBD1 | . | TGTGCCAGCAGCTTGGGACAGCGCGGATCCTATAGCAATCAGCCCCAGCATTTT | CASSLGQRGSYSNQPQHF
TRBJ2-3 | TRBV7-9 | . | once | TGTGCCACCCTGAGGGTGGATACGCAGTATTTT | CATLRVDTQYF
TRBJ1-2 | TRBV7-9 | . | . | TGTGCCAGCAGCTCTTTCGACAGGACGAACTATGGCTACACCTTC | CASSSFDRTNYGYTF
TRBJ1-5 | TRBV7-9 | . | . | TGTGCCAGCAGCGCCTGGGGGCGGATTGATAGCAATCAGCCCCAGCATTTT | CASSAWGRIDSNQPQHF
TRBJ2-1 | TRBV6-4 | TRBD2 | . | TGTGCCAGCAGTGACACCCCTGGGGGGGTCTCCTACAATGAGCAGTTCTTC | CASSDTPGGVSYNEQFF